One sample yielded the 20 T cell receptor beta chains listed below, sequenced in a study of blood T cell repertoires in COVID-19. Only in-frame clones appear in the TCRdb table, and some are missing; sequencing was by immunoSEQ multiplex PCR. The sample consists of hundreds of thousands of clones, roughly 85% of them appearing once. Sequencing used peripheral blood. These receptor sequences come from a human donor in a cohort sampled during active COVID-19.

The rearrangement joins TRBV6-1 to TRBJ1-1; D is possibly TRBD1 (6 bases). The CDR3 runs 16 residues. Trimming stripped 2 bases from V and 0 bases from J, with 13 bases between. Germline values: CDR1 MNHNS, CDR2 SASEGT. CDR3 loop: CASSELAGVMNTEAFF. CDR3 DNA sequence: TGTGCCAGCAGTGAATTGGCAGGGGTTATGAACACTGAAGCTTTCTTT.

Here the CDR3 DNA reads TGTGCCAGCAGCCCCCAGCGGGGGGGCCTCTCTCCAGATACGCAGTATTTT. Amino acids: CASSPQRGGLSPDTQYF. The chain combines TRBV7-6 with TRBJ2-3, with TRBD2 matching over 10 bases. The V gene's germline CDR1 is SGHVS and CDR2 FNYEAQ. The CDR3 spans 17 residues. V lost 5 bases and J lost 4; bases outside the gene matches: 12.

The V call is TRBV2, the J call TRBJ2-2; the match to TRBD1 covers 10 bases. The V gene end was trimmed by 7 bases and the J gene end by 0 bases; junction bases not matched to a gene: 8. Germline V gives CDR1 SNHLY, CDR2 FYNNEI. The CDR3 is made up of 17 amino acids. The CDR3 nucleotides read TGTGCCAGCATCGTCGGGACAGGGGTCCCGAACACCGGGGAGCTGTTTTTT. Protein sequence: CASIVGTGVPNTGELFF.

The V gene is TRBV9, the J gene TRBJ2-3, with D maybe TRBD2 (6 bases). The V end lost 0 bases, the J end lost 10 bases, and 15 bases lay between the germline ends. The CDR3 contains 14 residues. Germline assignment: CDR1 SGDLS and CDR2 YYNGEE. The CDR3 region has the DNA TGTGCCAGCAGCGTAGATCGGGGGTGGGTGTCGCAGTATTTT. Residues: CASSVDRGWVSQYF. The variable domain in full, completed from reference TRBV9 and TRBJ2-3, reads DSGVTQTPKHLITATGQRVTLRCSPRSGDLSVYWYQQSLDQGLQFLIQYYNGEERAKGNILERFSAQQFPDLHSELNLSSLELGDSALYFCASSVDRGWVSQYFGPGTRLTVL.

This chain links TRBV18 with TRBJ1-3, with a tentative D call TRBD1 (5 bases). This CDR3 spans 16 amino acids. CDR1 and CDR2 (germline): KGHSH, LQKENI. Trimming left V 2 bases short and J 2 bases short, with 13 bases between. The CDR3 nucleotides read TGTGCCAGCTCACCAATAACAATCAGGGCTGGAAACACCATATATTTT. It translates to CASSPITIRAGNTIYF. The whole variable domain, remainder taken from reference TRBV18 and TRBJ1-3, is NAGVMQNPRHLVRRRGQEARLRCSPMKGHSHVYWYRQLPEEGLKFMVYLQKENIIDESGMPKERFSAEFPKEGPSILRIQQVVRGDSAAYFCASSPITIRAGNTIYFGEGSWLTVV.

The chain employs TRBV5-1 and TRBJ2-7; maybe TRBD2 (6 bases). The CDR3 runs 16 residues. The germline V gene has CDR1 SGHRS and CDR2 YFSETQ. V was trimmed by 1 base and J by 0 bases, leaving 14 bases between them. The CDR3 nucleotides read TGCGCCAGCAGCTTGCGTCAGGGAGGTTTCTCCTACGAGCAGTACTTC. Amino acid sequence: CASSLRQGGFSYEQYF.

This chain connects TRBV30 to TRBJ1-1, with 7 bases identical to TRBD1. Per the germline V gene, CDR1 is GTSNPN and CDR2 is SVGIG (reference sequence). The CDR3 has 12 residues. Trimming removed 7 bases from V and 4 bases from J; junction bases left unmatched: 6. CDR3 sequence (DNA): TGTGCCTCCCTAACAGGGGCCACTGAAGCTTTCTTT. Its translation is CASLTGATEAFF.

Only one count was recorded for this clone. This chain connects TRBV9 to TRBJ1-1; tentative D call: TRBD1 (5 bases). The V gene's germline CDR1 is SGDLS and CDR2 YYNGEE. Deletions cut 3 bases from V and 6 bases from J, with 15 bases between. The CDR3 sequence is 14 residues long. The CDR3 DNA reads TGTGCCAGCAGCGCCCTAAGGGGAAGTCCTGAAGCTTTCTTT. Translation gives CASSALRGSPEAFF. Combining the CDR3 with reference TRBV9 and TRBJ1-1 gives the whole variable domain DSGVTQTPKHLITATGQRVTLRCSPRSGDLSVYWYQQSLDQGLQFLIQYYNGEERAKGNILERFSAQQFPDLHSELNLSSLELGDSALYFCASSALRGSPEAFFGQGTRLTVV.

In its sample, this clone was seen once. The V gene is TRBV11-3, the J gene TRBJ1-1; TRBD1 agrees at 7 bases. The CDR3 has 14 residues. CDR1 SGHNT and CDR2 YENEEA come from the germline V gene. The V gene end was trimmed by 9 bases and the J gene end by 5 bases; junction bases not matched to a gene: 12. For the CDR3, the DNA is TGTGCCAGTAGCCCGACAGGGTCGAGAACTGAAGCTTTCTTT. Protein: CASSPTGSRTEAFF.

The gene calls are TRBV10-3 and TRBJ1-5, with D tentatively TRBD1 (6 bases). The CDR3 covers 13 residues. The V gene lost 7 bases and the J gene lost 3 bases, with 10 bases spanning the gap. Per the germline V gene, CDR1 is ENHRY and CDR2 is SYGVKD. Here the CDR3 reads CAIKQGDNQPQHF. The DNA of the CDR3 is TGTGCCATCAAACAGGGAGACAATCAGCCCCAGCATTTT.

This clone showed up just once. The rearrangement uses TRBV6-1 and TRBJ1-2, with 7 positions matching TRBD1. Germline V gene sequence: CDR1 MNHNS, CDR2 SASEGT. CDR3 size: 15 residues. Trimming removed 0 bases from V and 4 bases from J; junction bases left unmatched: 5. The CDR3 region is CASSEALGQPYGYTF. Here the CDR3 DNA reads TGTGCCAGCAGTGAAGCGTTGGGACAGCCCTATGGCTACACCTTC.

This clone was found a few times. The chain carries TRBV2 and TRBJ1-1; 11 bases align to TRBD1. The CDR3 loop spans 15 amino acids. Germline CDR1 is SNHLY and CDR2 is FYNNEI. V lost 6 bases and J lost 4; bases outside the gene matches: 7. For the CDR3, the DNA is TGTGCCAGCAGGAAAGGACAGGGGGCTACCACTGAAGCTTTCTTT. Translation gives CASRKGQGATTEAFF.

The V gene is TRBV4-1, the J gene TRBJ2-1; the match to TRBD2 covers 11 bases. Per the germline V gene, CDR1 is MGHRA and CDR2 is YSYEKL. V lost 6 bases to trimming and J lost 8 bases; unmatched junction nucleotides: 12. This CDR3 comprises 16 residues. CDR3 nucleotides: TGCGCCAGCAGACCGTTAATAGCGGGGGGGAGGGATGAGCAGTTCTTC. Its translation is CASRPLIAGGRDEQFF.

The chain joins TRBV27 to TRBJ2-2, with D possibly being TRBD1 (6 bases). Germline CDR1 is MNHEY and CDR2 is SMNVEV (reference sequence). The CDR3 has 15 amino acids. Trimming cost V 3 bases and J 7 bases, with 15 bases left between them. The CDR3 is CASSFDEQGNGELFF. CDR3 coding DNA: TGTGCCAGCAGTTTTGATGAACAGGGCAACGGGGAGCTGTTTTTT.

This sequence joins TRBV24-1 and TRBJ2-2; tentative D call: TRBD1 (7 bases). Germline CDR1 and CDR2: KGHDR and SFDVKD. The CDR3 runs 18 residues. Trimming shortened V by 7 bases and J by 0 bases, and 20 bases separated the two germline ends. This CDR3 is CATRGTSHTGANTGELFF. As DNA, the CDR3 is TGTGCCACCAGAGGGACTTCCCATACAGGGGCGAACACCGGGGAGCTGTTTTTT.

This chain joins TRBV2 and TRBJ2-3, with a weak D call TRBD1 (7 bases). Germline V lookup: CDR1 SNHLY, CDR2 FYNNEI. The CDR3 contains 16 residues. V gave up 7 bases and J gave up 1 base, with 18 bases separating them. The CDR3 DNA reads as TGTGCCAGCACCTTTGGAGGGGGCCCCCGCACAGATACGCAGTATTTT. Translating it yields CASTFGGGPRTDTQYF.

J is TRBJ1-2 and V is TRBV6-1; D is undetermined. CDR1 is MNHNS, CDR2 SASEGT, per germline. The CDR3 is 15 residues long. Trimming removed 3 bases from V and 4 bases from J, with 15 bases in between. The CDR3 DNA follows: TGTGCCAGCAGTGACCAGGACCCGGCGGGCTATGGCTACACCTTC. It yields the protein CASSDQDPAGYGYTF.

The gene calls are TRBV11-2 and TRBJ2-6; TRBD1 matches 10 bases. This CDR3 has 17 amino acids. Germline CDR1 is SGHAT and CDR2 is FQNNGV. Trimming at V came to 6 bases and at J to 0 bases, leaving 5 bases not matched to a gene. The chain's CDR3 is CASSSGTGVSGANVLTF. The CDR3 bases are TGTGCCAGCAGTTCCGGGACAGGGGTCTCTGGGGCCAACGTCCTGACTTTC.

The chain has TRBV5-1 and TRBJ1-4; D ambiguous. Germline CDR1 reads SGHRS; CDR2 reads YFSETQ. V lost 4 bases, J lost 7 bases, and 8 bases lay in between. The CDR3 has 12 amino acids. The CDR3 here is CASSPGAEKLFF. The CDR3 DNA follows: TGCGCCAGCAGCCCGGGAGCTGAAAAACTGTTTTTT. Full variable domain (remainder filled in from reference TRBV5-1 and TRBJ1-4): KAGVTQTPRYLIKTRGQQVTLSCSPISGHRSVSWYQQTPGQGLQFLFEYFSETQRNKGNFPGRFSGRQFSNSRSEMNVSTLELGDSALYLCASSPGAEKLFFGSGTQLSVL.

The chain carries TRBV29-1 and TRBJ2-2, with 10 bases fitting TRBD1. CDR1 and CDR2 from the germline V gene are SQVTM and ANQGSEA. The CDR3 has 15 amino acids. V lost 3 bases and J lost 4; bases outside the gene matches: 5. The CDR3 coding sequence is TGCAGCGTTGAGGGACAGGGGTTGACCACCGGGGAGCTGTTTTTT. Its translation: CSVEGQGLTTGELFF.